This T cell receptor (beta chain) is from a study of cytomegalovirus exposure and HLA in healthy donors. Vbeta (60) and Jbeta (13) primers were used in the PCR. Produced via immunoSEQ multiplex PCR; TCRdb's table is partial and in-frame only. The repertoire has about 130,000 clones, 80% to 90% of them found once; the top ten carry 5.9%. The CDR3 contains 16 residues. Trimming took 10 bases from V and 2 from J, leaving 22 bases between them. Per the germline V gene, CDR1 is MNHEY and CDR2 is SMNVEV (reference sequence). The specimen sequenced was PBMCs. This chain links TRBV27 with TRBJ2-3; tentatively, D is TRBD2 (5 bases). The source of this sequence is a middle-aged woman in good health and CMV-seropositive. The CDR3 protein is CATQTQAGADTDTQYF. The CDR3 DNA is TGTGCCACCCAGACCCAGGCGGGCGCAGACACAGATACGCAGTATTTT.